This T cell receptor (beta chain) was retrieved from a study of beta chain features in type 1 diabetes. Study-wide results and limits: Patients' naive, central memory and regulatory TCRB repertoires appeared more alike than those of healthy donors. VDJ junctions from patients with type 1 diabetes contained fewer insertions and more deletions.

The authors obtained over 95% purity in all sorted populations. Worth noting for this clone: The antigen is not known.

The CDR3 has 14 residues. Germline CDR1 ENHRY, CDR2 SYGVKD. V lost 0 bases and J 4 bases, leaving 9 bases between the germline ends. Expressed TCRB transcripts were sequenced after all isolated RNA was converted to cDNA. Libraries were prepared by immunoSEQ multiplex PCR; TCRdb keeps only in-frame clonotypes and omits some of them. The sample holds under 550,000 clones, about 10% seen once. V usage is TRBV10-3 and J usage is TRBJ2-5, with a weak D call TRBD2 (5 bases). Sequenced: naive CD4+ T cells from blood. This clonotype was obtained from a woman younger than 30 in good health. The DNA of the CDR3 is TGTGCCATCAGTGAGTCACTAGTGTCAGAGACCCAGTACTTC. As protein: CAISESLVSETQYF.